This entry features one TCR beta chain sequence. The CDR3 sequence is 16 residues long. V lost 2 bases to trimming and J lost 0 bases; unmatched junction nucleotides: 5. CDR1 is MNHEY, CDR2 SMNVEV, per germline (reference sequence). The data derive from a study of blood T cell repertoires in COVID-19. Some clones are missing from TCRdb's copy, which holds only in-frame ones; the method was immunoSEQ multiplex PCR. The sample has 50,000 or so clones, around 87% seen once. The clonotype comes from a man aged 45-60 years with active COVID-19. The V call is TRBV27, the J call TRBJ2-3, with 7 bases that match TRBD2. Specimen: peripheral blood. CDR3 DNA: TGTGCCAGCAGTTTAGGGAGGGGTCGAAGCACAGATACGCAGTATTTT. It encodes CASSLGRGRSTDTQYF.